Listed here are 28 T cell receptor beta chains from one sample, sequenced in a study of T cell responses to AZD1222 COVID-19 vaccine. Data came from immunoSEQ multiplex PCR; TCRdb stores just in-frame clones and leaves some out. This table holds under 20,000 clones, 80% found once. Material: peripheral blood, obtained 28 days after the second AZD1222 dose. All receptors come from an adult who received the AZD1222 COVID-19 vaccine.

The rearrangement joins TRBV2 to TRBJ2-1; tentatively, D is TRBD1 (5 bases). Germline V gene data show CDR1 as SNHLY and CDR2 as FYNNEI. The CDR3 loop spans 14 amino acids. Trimming pared 1 base from V and 4 bases from J, leaving 8 bases between. The CDR3 sequence is CASSEGQGYNEQFF. The CDR3 DNA follows: TGTGCCAGCAGTGAAGGGCAGGGATACAATGAGCAGTTCTTC.

The rearrangement joins TRBV14 to TRBJ1-2; 7 bases agree with TRBD1. This CDR3 is 17 amino acids long. The germline V gene has CDR1 SGHDN and CDR2 FVKESK. Losses at the gene ends were 4 bases for V and 2 bases for J; bases not matched to a gene: 13. CDR3 protein: CASSPTYETGLNYGYTF. The CDR3 coding sequence is TGTGCCAGCAGCCCCACCTATGAGACAGGGCTCAACTATGGCTACACCTTC.

This sequence joins TRBV7-3 and TRBJ2-1; the match to TRBD2 covers 10 bases. This CDR3 is built from 14 residues. In germline, CDR1 is SGHTA, CDR2 FQGTGA. Unmatched junction bases numbered 6, after V lost 4 bases and J lost 9 bases. The CDR3 sequence: CASSSSGGVFEQFF. In DNA form, the CDR3 reads TGTGCCAGCAGCTCAAGCGGGGGGGTGTTTGAGCAGTTCTTC.

V usage is TRBV24-1 and J usage is TRBJ1-2, with TRBD1 identical over 7 bases. The CDR3 has 13 amino acids. CDR1 and CDR2 (germline): KGHDR, SFDVKD. The trim removed 7 bases at V and 5 bases at J, leaving 6 bases unmatched. CDR3 coding DNA: TGTGCCACCAGCGGGACAGCAAAATATGGCTACACCTTC. Its protein is CATSGTAKYGYTF.

This chain uses TRBV7-9 with TRBJ2-2, with D possibly matching TRBD1 (7 bases). V was cut by 2 bases and J by 1 base, with 11 bases left in between. Per germline, CDR1 SEHNR and CDR2 FQNEAQ (reference sequence). The CDR3 loop spans 16 amino acids. This CDR3 is CASSLMQGGNTGELFF. The CDR3 DNA reads TGTGCCAGCAGCTTAATGCAGGGGGGGAACACCGGGGAGCTGTTTTTT.

This clone has a handful of counts. V is TRBV28 and J is TRBJ1-5; TRBD1 matches at 7 bases. Germline V CDR1 and CDR2: MDHEN, SYDVKM. The V gene end was trimmed by 5 bases and the J gene end by 0 bases; junction bases not matched to a gene: 10. The CDR3 is 17 amino acids. DNA for the CDR3: TGTGCCAGCAGTAGGGACAGACAGGGTCATAGCAATCAGCCCCAGCATTTT. It yields the protein CASSRDRQGHSNQPQHF. The variable domain in full, completed from reference TRBV28 and TRBJ1-5, reads DVKVTQSSRYLVKRTGEKVFLECVQDMDHENMFWYRQDPGLGLRLIYFSYDVKMKEKGDIPEGYSVSREKKERFSLILESASTNQTSMYLCASSRDRQGHSNQPQHFGDGTRLSIL.

This clone appeared a single time. This chain links TRBV7-9 with TRBJ1-3; D call uncertain. V gave up 1 base and J gave up 2 bases, with 3 bases separating them. This CDR3 spans 13 amino acids. The germline CDR1 and CDR2 sequences are SEHNR and FQNEAQ (reference sequence). CDR3 in amino acids: CASSLGAGNTIYF. For the CDR3, the DNA is TGTGCCAGCAGCTTAGGGGCTGGAAACACCATATATTTT.

The chain uses TRBV7-2 and TRBJ1-2; 7 bases are a match to TRBD1. J was trimmed by 4 bases and V by 5 bases; bases with no gene match: 4. This CDR3 is 13 amino acids long. Germline V gene data show CDR1 as SGHTA and CDR2 as FQGNSA. DNA of the CDR3: TGTGCCAGCAGCGCGGGACAGAGCTATGGCTACACCTTC. Translating it yields CASSAGQSYGYTF.

This rearrangement joins TRBV29-1 to TRBJ2-2; D may correspond to TRBD1 or TRBD2 (5 bases each). The CDR3 consists of 13 residues. The germline gives CDR1 SQVTM, CDR2 ANQGSEA. Trimming took off 5 bases at V and 8 bases at J, with 15 bases between the two ends. CDR3 DNA sequence: TGCAGCGTTCTGACAGACTACAAAGGGGAGCTGTTTTTT. Protein product: CSVLTDYKGELFF.

The rearrangement joins TRBV28 to TRBJ2-1, with D unclear. The CDR3 extends over 15 amino acids. In germline, CDR1 is MDHEN, CDR2 SYDVKM. Trimming removed 6 bases from V and 7 bases from J, with 19 bases in between. CDR3 bases: TGTGCCAGCAGCAACCGGGCTGACTTGGCGAATGAGCAGTTCTTC. This gives the protein CASSNRADLANEQFF. The full variable domain, rest sourced from reference TRBV28 and TRBJ2-1, is DVKVTQSSRYLVKRTGEKVFLECVQDMDHENMFWYRQDPGLGLRLIYFSYDVKMKEKGDIPEGYSVSREKKERFSLILESASTNQTSMYLCASSNRADLANEQFFGPGTRLTVL.

The CDR3 DNA follows: TGCGCCAGCAGTGAGTCGAGTCACCCTAGCCCCCAGCATTTT. Translation gives CASSESSHPSPQHF. V is TRBV10-2 and J is TRBJ1-5; no reliable D call. The germline V gene has CDR1 WSHSY and CDR2 SAAADI. V lost 0 bases to trimming and J lost 10 bases, with 13 bases between them. The CDR3 is 14 amino acids.

The CDR3 sequence: CSVEGGPGASYEQYF. The CDR3 DNA reads TGCAGCGTTGAAGGTGGTCCGGGGGCCTCCTACGAGCAGTACTTC. V gene TRBV29-1 combines with J gene TRBJ2-7; D may correspond to TRBD1 or TRBD2 (6 bases each). Germline CDR1 reads SQVTM; CDR2 reads ANQGSEA. The V end lost 1 base, the J end lost 0 bases, and 13 bases lay between the germline ends. This CDR3 is built from 15 residues.

The gene calls are TRBV19 and TRBJ1-2; D remains ambiguous. V was pared by 8 bases and J by 8 bases, with 21 bases between. The CDR3 loop spans 14 amino acids. Germline V gene data show CDR1 as LNHDA and CDR2 as SQIVND (reference sequence). DNA for the CDR3: TGTGCCAGTCTTTTTCGGGCAGGAGGCGACGGCTACACCTTC. It is translated as CASLFRAGGDGYTF.

V and J are TRBV6-5 and TRBJ2-7, with D hard to call. CDR3 length: 12 amino acids. Between the trimmed V and J ends, which lost 7 bases and 3 bases, there was a span of 10 bases. CDR1 and CDR2 from the germline V gene are MNHEY and SVGAGI. CDR3 protein: CASTHTNYEQYF. The DNA of the CDR3 is TGTGCCAGCACCCACACGAACTACGAGCAGTACTTC.

The chain joins TRBV28 to TRBJ1-4; unclear D gene. This CDR3 spans 13 amino acids. V lost 7 bases and J lost 4, with 10 bases in between. Per germline, CDR1 MDHEN and CDR2 SYDVKM. CDR3 bases: TGTGCCAGCACTAGGACCCTTAATGAAAAACTGTTTTTT. It specifies CASTRTLNEKLFF.

V and J are TRBV7-9 and TRBJ2-2; a weak D match, TRBD2 (5 bases). The CDR3 is 17 amino acids. The V and J ends lost 5 bases and 4 bases respectively, with 20 bases between them. Per germline, CDR1 SEHNR and CDR2 FQNEAQ (reference sequence). CDR3 sequence: CASSPAGGSHLTGELFF. Here the CDR3 DNA reads TGTGCCAGCAGCCCCGCGGGTGGCTCCCACCTCACCGGGGAGCTGTTTTTT.

V and J are TRBV19 and TRBJ2-2; TRBD2 agrees at 7 bases. The germline gives CDR1 LNHDA, CDR2 SQIVND (reference sequence). Germline trimming cut 6 bases from V and 4 bases from J; bases unmatched to any gene: 8. The CDR3 totals 15 residues. As DNA, the CDR3 is TGTGCCAGTAGCGAGGGAGCGGGGAGCACCGGGGAGCTGTTTTTT. Residues: CASSEGAGSTGELFF.

This chain uses TRBV27 with TRBJ1-6; unclear D gene. This CDR3 region has 14 residues. Germline values: CDR1 MNHEY, CDR2 SMNVEV (reference sequence). V dropped 5 bases and J dropped 9 bases, with 14 bases sitting between them. The CDR3 protein is CASSRTLEGSPLHF. DNA of the CDR3: TGTGCCAGCAGTAGGACCCTGGAGGGTTCACCCCTCCACTTT.

This chain connects TRBV7-2 to TRBJ2-1; D possibly matches TRBD1 or TRBD2 (5 bases each). Between the trimmed V and J ends, which lost 5 bases and 3 bases, there was a span of 17 bases. The CDR3 sequence is 16 residues long. Germline CDR1 is SGHTA and CDR2 is FQGNSA. As DNA, the CDR3 is TGTGCCAGCAGCCCCACTAGGGGTCACCTCTACAATGAGCAGTTCTTC. It yields the protein CASSPTRGHLYNEQFF.

This chain uses TRBV4-3 with TRBJ1-2; TRBD1 aligns across 9 bases. From germline, CDR1 is LGHNA and CDR2 YSLEER. The CDR3 extends over 14 amino acids. The V segment lost 1 base and the J segment 7 bases; nucleotides outside the gene matches: 4. The CDR3 nucleotides read TGCGCCAGCAGCCAAGGGACAGGGGATCGTGGCTACACCTTC. It is translated as CASSQGTGDRGYTF.

The chain employs TRBV19 and TRBJ2-3, with 8 bases identical to TRBD2. CDR3 length equals 16 residues. V shed 3 bases and J 3 bases; nucleotides not matched to a gene: 8. Germline CDR1 reads LNHDA; CDR2 reads SQIVND (reference sequence). The CDR3 nucleotides are TGTGCCAGTAGTATTCAGGGAGCGGGGGCGACAGATACGCAGTATTTT. Its translation is CASSIQGAGATDTQYF.

CDR3 residues: CASSPTPPRDRAVLETQYF. CDR3 bases: TGTGCCAGCAGCCCGACCCCCCCCCGGGACAGGGCGGTTCTGGAGACCCAGTACTTC. V and J are TRBV7-3 and TRBJ2-5; 9 nucleotides align to TRBD1. CDR1 and CDR2 from the germline V gene are SGHTA and FQGTGA. The CDR3 is 19 residues long. V gave up 5 bases and J gave up 5 bases; unmatched junction bases: 21.

The chain is built from TRBV30 and TRBJ1-2, with a possible D match to TRBD1 (6 bases). V shed 2 bases and J shed 8 bases, with 15 bases lying between them. CDR3 size: 13 residues. Germline CDR1 is GTSNPN and CDR2 is SVGIG (reference sequence). CDR3 protein: CAWSLSGGGGYTF. The CDR3 DNA reads as TGTGCCTGGAGTCTAAGTGGGGGCGGAGGCTACACCTTC.

This chain uses TRBV4-1 with TRBJ1-6, with 9 positions matching TRBD1. The CDR3 is 16 amino acids. The germline V gene has CDR1 MGHRA and CDR2 YSYEKL. After removal of 5 bases from V and 2 bases from J, the junction contained 4 bases not matched to a gene. The CDR3 nucleotides read TGCGCCAGCAGCGCGGGGGACAGGGCCTATAATTCACCCCTCCACTTT. Its translation is CASSAGDRAYNSPLHF.

The V and J genes are TRBV2 and TRBJ2-3, with D possibly TRBD2 on 6 matching bases. The CDR3 length is 14 residues. In germline, CDR1 is SNHLY, CDR2 FYNNEI. V was trimmed by 8 bases and J by 0 bases, leaving 12 bases between them. As DNA, the CDR3 is TGTGCCAGCCGGGACTCTTCTAGCACAGATACGCAGTATTTT. As protein: CASRDSSSTDTQYF.

This chain uses TRBV10-2 with TRBJ2-7, with 9 bases fitting TRBD1. CDR1 is WSHSY, CDR2 SAAADI, per germline. V shed 3 bases and J 1 base; nucleotides not matched to a gene: 1. The CDR3 consists of 14 residues. CDR3 loop: CASSDGTGSYEQYF. The CDR3 DNA is TGCGCCAGCAGTGACGGGACAGGGTCCTACGAGCAGTACTTC.

The chain recombines TRBV24-1 with TRBJ2-5; D not certain. The germline V and J ends were trimmed by 5 bases and 0 bases, with 3 bases remaining between them. Germline V gene sequence: CDR1 KGHDR, CDR2 SFDVKD. CDR3 length: 12 residues. The CDR3 spells CATSGDQETQYF. DNA for the CDR3: TGTGCCACCAGTGGGGACCAAGAGACCCAGTACTTC.

This chain connects TRBV3-1 (or the pseudogene TRBV3-2) to TRBJ1-6; the match to TRBD1 covers 7 bases. Germline V gene sequence: CDR1 LGHDT, CDR2 YNNKEL (reference sequence). The ends lost 4 bases at V and 7 bases at J; junction bases unmatched: 4. The CDR3 length is 14 residues. For the CDR3, the DNA is TGTGCCAGCAGCCCGGGACAGACAAATTCACCCCTCCACTTT. This translates into CASSPGQTNSPLHF.